Presented here are 6 T cell receptor beta chains from one specimen sequenced in a study of lymphopenia after photon versus proton radiotherapy. The repertoire was sequenced with immunoSEQ multiplex PCR; TCRdb's copy has only in-frame clones and lacks some. The sample holds roughly 22,000 clones, 70% to 85% seen once. This sample comprised peripheral blood, obtained from a patient treated with proton-based radiotherapy. These receptors were taken from a woman aged 65 to 85 with pancreatic cancer.

J is TRBJ2-3 and V is TRBV6-5; no clear D gene. With 6 bases removed from V and 7 bases from J, the gap between germline ends came to 11 bases. Germline V lookup: CDR1 MNHEY, CDR2 SVGAGI. CDR3 length equals 12 residues. CDR3 coding DNA: TGTGCCAGCAGACCATCATCCAATACGCAGTATTTT. The encoded protein is CASRPSSNTQYF.

The chain couples TRBV4-2 to TRBJ1-2; a possible D gene is TRBD1 (5 bases). Trimming stripped 4 bases from V and 3 bases from J, with 21 bases between. Germline V lookup: CDR1 LGHNA, CDR2 YNFKEQ. CDR3 length: 17 amino acids. The CDR3 protein is CASSPLELRGQHYGYTF. The CDR3, as DNA: TGTGCCAGCAGCCCCCTCGAACTCCGGGGCCAGCACTATGGCTACACCTTC.

The rearrangement links TRBV5-1 to TRBJ1-4; perhaps TRBD1 as D (5 bases). There are 17 residues in the CDR3. Germline V CDR1 and CDR2: SGHRS, YFSETQ. Deletions cut 3 bases from V and 4 bases from J, with 19 bases between. CDR3 sequence: CASSWGIMGRNNEKLFF. CDR3 coding DNA: TGCGCCAGCAGCTGGGGTATAATGGGACGGAATAATGAAAAACTGTTTTTT.

The J gene is TRBJ1-5, the V gene TRBV28, with D perhaps matching TRBD1 (6 bases). The germline CDR1 and CDR2 sequences are MDHEN and SYDVKM. The CDR3 spans 15 residues. V shed 5 bases and J shed 5 bases, with 16 bases lying between them. CDR3 region: CASSTSDRNDQPQHF. In DNA, the CDR3 is TGTGCCAGCAGTACCTCAGACAGGAATGATCAGCCCCAGCATTTT.

The J gene is TRBJ1-4, the V gene TRBV18; 8 bases are a match to TRBD1. CDR1 and CDR2 from the germline V gene are KGHSH and LQKENI. The junction had 7 bases not matched to a gene; V was cut back by 6 bases and J by 4 bases. The CDR3 is 15 residues long. The CDR3 region has the DNA TGTGCCAGCTCGCCCGGGACAGGAAGTAATGAAAAACTGTTTTTT. It yields the protein CASSPGTGSNEKLFF.

The chain couples TRBV9 to TRBJ2-1, with TRBD2 as a possible D gene (5 bases). Germline V gene sequence: CDR1 SGDLS, CDR2 YYNGEE. This CDR3 comprises 17 residues. Trimming removed 4 bases at V and 3 bases at J, with 20 bases between. The CDR3 sequence is CASSSQPDSNFYNEQFF. Here the CDR3 DNA reads TGTGCCAGCAGCTCACAGCCGGACTCGAACTTCTACAATGAGCAGTTCTTC.